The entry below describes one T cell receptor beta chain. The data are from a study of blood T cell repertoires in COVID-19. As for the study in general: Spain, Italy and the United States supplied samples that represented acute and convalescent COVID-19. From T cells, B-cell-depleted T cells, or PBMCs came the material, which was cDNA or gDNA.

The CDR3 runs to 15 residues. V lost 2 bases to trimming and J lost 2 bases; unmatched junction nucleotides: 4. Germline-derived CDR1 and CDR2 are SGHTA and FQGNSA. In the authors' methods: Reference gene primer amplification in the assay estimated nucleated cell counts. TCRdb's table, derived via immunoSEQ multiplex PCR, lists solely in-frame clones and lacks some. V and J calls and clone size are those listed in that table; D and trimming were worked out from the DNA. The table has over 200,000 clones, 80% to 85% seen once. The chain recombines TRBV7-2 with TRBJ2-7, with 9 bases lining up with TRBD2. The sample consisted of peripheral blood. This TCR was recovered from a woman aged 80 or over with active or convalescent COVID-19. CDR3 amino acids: CASSLMRGGTYEQYF. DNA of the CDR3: TGTGCCAGCAGCTTAATGCGGGGGGGGACCTACGAGCAGTACTTC.